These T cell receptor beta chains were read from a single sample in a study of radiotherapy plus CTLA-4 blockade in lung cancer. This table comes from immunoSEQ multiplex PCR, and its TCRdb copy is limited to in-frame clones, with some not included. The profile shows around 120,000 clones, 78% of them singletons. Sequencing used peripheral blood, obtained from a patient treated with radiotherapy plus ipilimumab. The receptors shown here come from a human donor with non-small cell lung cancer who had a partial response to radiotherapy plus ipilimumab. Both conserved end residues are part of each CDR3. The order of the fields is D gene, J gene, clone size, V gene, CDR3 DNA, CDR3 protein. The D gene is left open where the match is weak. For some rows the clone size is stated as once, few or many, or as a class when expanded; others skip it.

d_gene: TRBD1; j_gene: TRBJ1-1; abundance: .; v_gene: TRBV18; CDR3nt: TGTGCCAGCTCACCGGGACAGGTCGTGGGAAGTGAAGCTTTCTTT; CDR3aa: CASSPGQVVGSEAFF
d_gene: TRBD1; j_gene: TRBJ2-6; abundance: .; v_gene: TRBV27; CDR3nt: TGTGCCAGCAGTTCGACAGGGGGCGAGAACGTCCTGACTTTC; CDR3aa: CASSSTGGENVLTF
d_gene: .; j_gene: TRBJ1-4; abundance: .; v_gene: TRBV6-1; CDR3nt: TGTGCCAGCAGTCCGTGGGGGGGGCAGGTTGAAAAACTGTTTTTT; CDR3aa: CASSPWGGQVEKLFF
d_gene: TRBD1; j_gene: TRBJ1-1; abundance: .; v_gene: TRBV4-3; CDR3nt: TGCGCCAGCAGCCGCAGGGGGCTGATGAACACTGAAGCTTTCTTT; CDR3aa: CASSRRGLMNTEAFF
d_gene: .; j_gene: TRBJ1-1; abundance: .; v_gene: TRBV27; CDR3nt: TGTGCCAGCAGTTTACGGGGAAACACTGAAGCTTTCTTT; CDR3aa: CASSLRGNTEAFF
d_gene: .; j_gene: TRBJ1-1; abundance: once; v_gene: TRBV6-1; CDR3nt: TGTGCCAGCAGGCTACAGGGACCAACGGGGACTGAAGCTTTCTTT; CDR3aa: CASRLQGPTGTEAFF
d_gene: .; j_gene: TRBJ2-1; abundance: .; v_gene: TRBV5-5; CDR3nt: TGTGCCAGCAGCGTCGGACTTGGAGGGAACGTCGATGAGCAGTTCTTC; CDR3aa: CASSVGLGGNVDEQFF
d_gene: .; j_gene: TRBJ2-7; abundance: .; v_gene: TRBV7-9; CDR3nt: TGTGCCAGCAGCCCAGAGCTAGGCGCGCAGTACTTC; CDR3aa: CASSPELGAQYF
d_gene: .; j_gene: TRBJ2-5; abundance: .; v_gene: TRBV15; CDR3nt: TGTGCCACCAGCAGAGGTCCACAGGGCTTGGGGGAGACCCAGTACTTC; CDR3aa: CATSRGPQGLGETQYF
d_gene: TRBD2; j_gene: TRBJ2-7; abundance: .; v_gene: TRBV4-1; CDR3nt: TGCGCCAGCAGCCATCGGTCTAGCGGGATAGGTGAGCAGTACTTC; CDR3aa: CASSHRSSGIGEQYF
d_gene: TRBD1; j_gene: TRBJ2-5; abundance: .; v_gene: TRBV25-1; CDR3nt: TGTGCCAGCAGTGTTTCCCGGGACAGGAGACCAGAGACCCAGTACTTC; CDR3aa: CASSVSRDRRPETQYF
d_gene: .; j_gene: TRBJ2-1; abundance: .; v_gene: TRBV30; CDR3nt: TGTGCCTGGAGTGTAGGGGCCTACAATGAGCAGTTCTTC; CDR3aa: CAWSVGAYNEQFF
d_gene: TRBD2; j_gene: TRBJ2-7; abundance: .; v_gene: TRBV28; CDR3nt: TGTGCCAGCAGTCCGTCCCTAGCGGGAGCTGTCTACGAGCAGTACTTC; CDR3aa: CASSPSLAGAVYEQYF
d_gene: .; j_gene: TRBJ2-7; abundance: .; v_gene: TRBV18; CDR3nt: TGTGCCAGCTCACCGGATAGGGGCCCCGTCGTGGGGTACTTC; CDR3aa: CASSPDRGPVVGYF
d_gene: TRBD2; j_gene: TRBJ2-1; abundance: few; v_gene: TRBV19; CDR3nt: TGTGCCAGTAGTATGGGGGGGAACGCAAATGAGCAGTTCTTC; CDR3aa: CASSMGGNANEQFF
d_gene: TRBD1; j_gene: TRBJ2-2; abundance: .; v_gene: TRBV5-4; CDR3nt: TGTGCCAGCAGCAGCCCTGGGACAGAGTTTTCCGGGGAGCTGTTTTTT; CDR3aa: CASSSPGTEFSGELFF
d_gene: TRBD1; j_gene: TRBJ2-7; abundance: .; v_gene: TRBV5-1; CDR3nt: TGCGCCAGCAGCTTGTGGGGGGACAGGCCGACGGGCGAGCAGTACTTC; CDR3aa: CASSLWGDRPTGEQYF
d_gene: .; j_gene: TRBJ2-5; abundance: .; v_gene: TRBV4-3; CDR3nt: TGCGCCAGCAGCCAAGATCTAAAGGAGACCCAGTACTTC; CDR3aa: CASSQDLKETQYF
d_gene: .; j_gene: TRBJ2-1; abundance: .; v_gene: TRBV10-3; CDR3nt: TGTGCCATCAGTGAGCAGGACAATGAGCAGTTCTTC; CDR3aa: CAISEQDNEQFF
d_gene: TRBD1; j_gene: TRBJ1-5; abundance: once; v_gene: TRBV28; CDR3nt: TGTGCCAGCCACTCACAGGGGGCCTGGCAGCCCCAGCATTTT; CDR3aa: CASHSQGAWQPQHF
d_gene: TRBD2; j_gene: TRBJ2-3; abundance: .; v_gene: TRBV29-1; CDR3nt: TGCAGCGTTGTGGCTAGCGGGAGCACAGATACGCAGTATTTT; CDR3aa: CSVVASGSTDTQYF
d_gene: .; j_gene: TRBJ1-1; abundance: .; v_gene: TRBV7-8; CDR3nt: TGTGCCAGCAGCCATGCTACGTCTGAAGCTTTCTTT; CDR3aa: CASSHATSEAFF
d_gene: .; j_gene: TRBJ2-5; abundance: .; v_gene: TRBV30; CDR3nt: TGTGCCTGGAGTCCTGTTGGCCCAGAGACCCAGTACTTC; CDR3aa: CAWSPVGPETQYF
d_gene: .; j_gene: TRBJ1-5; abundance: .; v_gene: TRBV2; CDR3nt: TGTGCCAGCAGTGAATTTGGACAGTTATCCGGCAATCAGCCCCAGCATTTT; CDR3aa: CASSEFGQLSGNQPQHF
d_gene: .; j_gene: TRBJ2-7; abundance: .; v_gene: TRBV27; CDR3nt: TGTGCCAGCAGTTTCCTAGACAGGTACGAGCAGTACTTC; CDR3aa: CASSFLDRYEQYF
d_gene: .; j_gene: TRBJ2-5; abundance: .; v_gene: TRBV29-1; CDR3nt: TGCAGCGTTAGGGACGGGGGACTCCAAGAGACCCAGTACTTC; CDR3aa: CSVRDGGLQETQYF
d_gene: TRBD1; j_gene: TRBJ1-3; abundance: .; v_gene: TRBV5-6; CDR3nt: TGTGCCAGCAGCTTGACGAAGGGGGCGGCTGGAAACACCATATATTTT; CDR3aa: CASSLTKGAAGNTIYF
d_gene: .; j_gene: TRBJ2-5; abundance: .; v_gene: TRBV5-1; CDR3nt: TGCGCCAGCCTCCAAGGGGGTCTGGGGGAGACCCAGTACTTC; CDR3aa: CASLQGGLGETQYF
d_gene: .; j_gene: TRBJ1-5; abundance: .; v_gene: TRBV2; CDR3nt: TGTGCCAGCACTACGGGGGGCCTGGGGGATCAGCCCCAGCATTTT; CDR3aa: CASTTGGLGDQPQHF
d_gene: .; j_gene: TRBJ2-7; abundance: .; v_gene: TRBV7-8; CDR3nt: TGTGCCAGCAGCTCGTCAAACATCGGGAGACAGAGTGAGCAGTACTTC; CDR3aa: CASSSSNIGRQSEQYF
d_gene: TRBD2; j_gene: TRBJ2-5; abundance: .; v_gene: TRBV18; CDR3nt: TGTGCCAGCTCACCACCTGCTAGCGGGTTCCAAGAGACCCAGTACTTC; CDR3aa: CASSPPASGFQETQYF
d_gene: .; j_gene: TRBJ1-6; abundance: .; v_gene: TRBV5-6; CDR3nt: TGTGCCAGCAGCGAGGAGGCGGCGGGGGACTGGGGGGCACCCCTCCACTTT; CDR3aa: CASSEEAAGDWGAPLHF
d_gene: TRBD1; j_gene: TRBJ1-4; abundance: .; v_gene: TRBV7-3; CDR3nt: TGTGCCAGCAGCTCGGGACAGGGGTATGAAAAACTGTTTTTT; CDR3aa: CASSSGQGYEKLFF
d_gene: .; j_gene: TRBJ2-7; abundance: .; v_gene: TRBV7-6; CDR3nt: TGTGCCAGCAGCTTCGAAGAGGGTCCCTACGAGCAGTACTTC; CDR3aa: CASSFEEGPYEQYF
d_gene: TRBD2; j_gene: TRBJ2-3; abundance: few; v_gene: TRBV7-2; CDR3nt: TGTGCCAGCAGCTTAGACCCACCTCGGGGGGAGAGCACAGATACGCAGTATTTT; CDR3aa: CASSLDPPRGESTDTQYF
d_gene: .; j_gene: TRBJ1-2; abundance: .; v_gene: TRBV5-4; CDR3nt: TGTGCCAGCAGCTTGCAGGGGCAGGGCTATGGCTACACCTTC; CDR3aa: CASSLQGQGYGYTF
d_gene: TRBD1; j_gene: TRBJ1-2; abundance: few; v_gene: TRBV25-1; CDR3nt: TGTGCCAGCGCACGGTCGGGACAGGCCTCAGGTGGCTACACCTTC; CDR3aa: CASARSGQASGGYTF
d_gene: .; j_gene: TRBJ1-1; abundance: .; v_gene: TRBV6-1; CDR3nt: TGTGCCAGCAGCCGGGACCGGGGGTATTCACCTTTCTTT; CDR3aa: CASSRDRGYSPFF
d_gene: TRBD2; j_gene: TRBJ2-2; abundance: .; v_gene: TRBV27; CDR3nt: TGTGCCAGCCGTAGAGGACTAGCGGGAGACGAAGCCGGGGAGCTGTTTTTT; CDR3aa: CASRRGLAGDEAGELFF
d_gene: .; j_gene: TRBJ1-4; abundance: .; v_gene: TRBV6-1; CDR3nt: TGTGCCACCCAGCGGACAGTGGATGAAAAACTGTTTTTT; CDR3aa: CATQRTVDEKLFF
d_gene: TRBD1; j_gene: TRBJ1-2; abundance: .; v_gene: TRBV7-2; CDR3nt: TGTGCCAGCAGCTCCCTACAGGGGGTCGGCTATGGCTACACCTTC; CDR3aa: CASSSLQGVGYGYTF
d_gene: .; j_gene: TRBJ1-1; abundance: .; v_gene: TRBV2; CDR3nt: TGTGCCAGCAGACCCGATCGGACACCTGCTGAAGCTTTCTTT; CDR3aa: CASRPDRTPAEAFF
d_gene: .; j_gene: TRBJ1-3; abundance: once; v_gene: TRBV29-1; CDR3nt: TGCAGCGTTTCCTTGAGTGTCTCTGGAAACACCATATATTTT; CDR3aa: CSVSLSVSGNTIYF
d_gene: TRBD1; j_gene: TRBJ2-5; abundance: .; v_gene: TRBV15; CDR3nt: TGTGCCACCAGCACTGGGGACAGGCTCCAAGAGACCCAGTACTTC; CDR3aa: CATSTGDRLQETQYF
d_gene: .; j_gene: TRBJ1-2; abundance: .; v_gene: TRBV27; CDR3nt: TGTGCCAGCAGTTTATCGGCGCGACATATAGGCGGCTACACCTTC; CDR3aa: CASSLSARHIGGYTF
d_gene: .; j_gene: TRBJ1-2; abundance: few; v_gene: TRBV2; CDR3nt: TGTGCCAGCAGTCAGACAGGCTACACCTTC; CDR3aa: CASSQTGYTF